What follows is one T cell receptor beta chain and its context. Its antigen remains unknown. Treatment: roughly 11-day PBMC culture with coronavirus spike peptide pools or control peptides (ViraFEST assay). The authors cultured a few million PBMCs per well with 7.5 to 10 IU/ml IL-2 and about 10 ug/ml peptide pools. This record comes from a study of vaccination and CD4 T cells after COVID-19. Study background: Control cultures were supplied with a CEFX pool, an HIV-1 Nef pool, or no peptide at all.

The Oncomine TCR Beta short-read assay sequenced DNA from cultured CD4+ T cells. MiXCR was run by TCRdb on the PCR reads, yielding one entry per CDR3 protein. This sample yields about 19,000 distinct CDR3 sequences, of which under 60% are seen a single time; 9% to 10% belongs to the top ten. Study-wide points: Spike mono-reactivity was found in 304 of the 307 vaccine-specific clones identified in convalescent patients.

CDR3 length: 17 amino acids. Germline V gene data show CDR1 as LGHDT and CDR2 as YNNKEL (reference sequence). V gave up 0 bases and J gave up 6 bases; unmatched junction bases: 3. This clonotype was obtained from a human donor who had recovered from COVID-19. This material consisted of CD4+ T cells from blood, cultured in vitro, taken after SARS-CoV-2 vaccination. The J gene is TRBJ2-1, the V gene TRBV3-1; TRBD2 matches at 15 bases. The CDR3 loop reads CASSQDRTSGRGNEQFF. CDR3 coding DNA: TGTGCCAGCAGCCAAGATAGGACTAGCGGGAGGGGCAATGAGCAGTTCTTC.